One and the same sample provided the 19 T cell receptor beta chains below, sequenced in a study of beta chain features in type 1 diabetes. The study's findings and limits: Shortening that was moderate but significant affected the TCRB CDR3s of Type 1 diabetes patients in all four CD4+ subsets.

Expressed TCRB transcripts were sequenced after all isolated RNA was converted to cDNA. Sequencing used immunoSEQ multiplex PCR; TCRdb keeps in-frame clones, though not all of them. Of 400,000 or so clones in the sample, roughly 13% were seen once. For these TCRs, the target antigens are not known. The sequenced sample was naive CD4+ T cells from blood. The receptors were sampled from a woman between 18 and 30 years old with type 1 diabetes.

A few counts support this clone. V is TRBV5-1 and J is TRBJ2-7; 7 bases line up with TRBD1. Germline V gene lookup returns CDR1 SGHRS and CDR2 YFSETQ. The CDR3 runs 14 residues. V shed 4 bases and J 0 bases; nucleotides not matched to a gene: 4. The CDR3 bases are TGCGCCAGCAGCCCGACAGGGAACTCCTACGAGCAGTACTTC. It translates to CASSPTGNSYEQYF.

This clone came up a few times. The gene calls are TRBV5-4 and TRBJ1-1; D gene unclear. This CDR3 is 13 amino acids long. Germline V gene lookup returns CDR1 SGHNT and CDR2 YYREEE (reference sequence). The ends were cut back, 0 bases at V and 1 base at J, with 4 bases in the middle. The DNA for the CDR3 is TGTGCCAGCAGCTTGGTGAGGAACACTGAAGCTTTCTTT. This gives the protein CASSLVRNTEAFF.

The chain combines TRBV18 with TRBJ2-1; TRBD1 aligns across 7 bases. V gave up 0 bases and J gave up 10 bases; unmatched junction bases: 3. The CDR3 contains 13 residues. Germline V lookup: CDR1 KGHSH, CDR2 LQKENI. CDR3 sequence reads: CASSPPGQAEQFF. CDR3 bases: TGTGCCAGCTCACCACCCGGACAGGCGGAGCAGTTCTTC.

The CDR3 nucleotides are TGCGCCAGCAGTTCGCGGGAGGCCTACGAGCAGTACTTC. Translation: CASSSREAYEQYF. The gene calls are TRBV5-1 and TRBJ2-7; 8 bases line up with TRBD2. V dropped 5 bases and J dropped 2; count of bases not matched to a gene: 3. Looked up from germline, CDR1 is SGHRS and CDR2 is YFSETQ. The CDR3 has 13 residues.

V usage is TRBV9 and J usage is TRBJ1-3; no firm D call. The V gene lost 1 base and the J gene lost 8 bases, with 10 bases spanning the gap. This CDR3 is 13 amino acids long. Germline V gene lookup returns CDR1 SGDLS and CDR2 YYNGEE. CDR3 sequence: CASSVNPPDTIYF. DNA of the CDR3: TGTGCCAGCAGCGTAAATCCCCCGGACACCATATATTTT.

V gene TRBV5-6 combines with J gene TRBJ1-5; D uncertain. This CDR3 is built from 15 residues. The germline V gene has CDR1 SGHDT and CDR2 YYEEEE. V lost 4 bases to trimming and J lost 3 bases, with 14 bases between them. This CDR3 is CASSRGSRNNQPQHF. The CDR3 DNA is TGTGCCAGCAGCCGTGGGAGCCGGAACAATCAGCCCCAGCATTTT.

This chain joins TRBV4-3 and TRBJ1-2, with TRBD1 identical over 7 bases. This CDR3 contains 16 residues. Trimming cost V 4 bases and J 1 base; bases outside gene matches: 9. Per germline, CDR1 LGHNA and CDR2 YSLEER. CDR3 nucleotide sequence: TGCGCCAGCAGCCTCCGAACAGGGGTTAATAACTATGGCTACACCTTC. Amino acid sequence: CASSLRTGVNNYGYTF.

The genes are TRBV7-9 and TRBJ1-4, with a weak D call TRBD1 (5 bases). This CDR3 region has 17 residues. V lost 3 bases to trimming and J lost 8 bases, with 22 bases between them. Germline V gene lookup returns CDR1 SEHNR and CDR2 FQNEAQ (reference sequence). The CDR3 here is CASSFSSVAGPFEKLFF. The CDR3 DNA sequence: TGTGCCAGCAGCTTTTCCTCAGTCGCAGGGCCTTTCGAAAAACTGTTTTTT.

This clone was detected only a few times. The chain joins TRBV14 to TRBJ1-1; D ambiguous. Per germline, CDR1 SGHDN and CDR2 FVKESK. The CDR3 has 15 amino acids. The V end was cut by 1 base, the J end by 3 bases, with 12 bases between. CDR3 amino acids: CASSQVRGFDTEAFF. In DNA, the CDR3 is TGTGCCAGCAGCCAAGTACGAGGGTTTGACACTGAAGCTTTCTTT.

The J gene is TRBJ1-6, the V gene TRBV19, with D unresolved. V was shortened by 8 bases and J by 7 bases, with 9 bases between the two germline ends. Germline lookup yields CDR1 LNHDA and CDR2 SQIVND (reference sequence). The CDR3 length is 12 residues. The CDR3 nucleotides read TGTGCCAGTGCTCCGGGGAATTCACCCCTCCACTTT. It translates to CASAPGNSPLHF.

This clone was counted a few times. The V gene is TRBV7-3, the J gene TRBJ2-6; 7 positions match TRBD1. The CDR3 runs to 16 residues. Germline CDR1 SGHTA, CDR2 FQGTGA. The trim removed 4 bases at V and 2 bases at J, leaving 5 bases unmatched. CDR3 sequence (DNA): TGTGCCAGCAGCTCCAGACAGGGAGCTGGGGCCAACGTCCTGACTTTC. Translating it yields CASSSRQGAGANVLTF.

The V and J genes are TRBV28 and TRBJ2-7; possible D gene TRBD2, 6 bases. Trimming cost V 3 bases and J 4 bases, with 19 bases left between them. This CDR3 spans 16 amino acids. Germline assignment: CDR1 MDHEN and CDR2 SYDVKM. The CDR3 here is CASSFAAAGNGYEQYF. The CDR3 bases are TGTGCCAGCAGTTTTGCGGCGGCGGGAAACGGATACGAGCAGTACTTC.

The chain employs TRBV5-1 and TRBJ2-7; TRBD1 might be the D (5 bases). The germline CDR1 and CDR2 sequences are SGHRS and YFSETQ. V lost 0 bases to trimming and J lost 2 bases, with 9 bases between them. This CDR3 comprises 14 residues. The DNA of the CDR3 is TGCGCCAGCAGCTTGGAACAGGAGACCTACGAGCAGTACTTC. It encodes CASSLEQETYEQYF.

This clone has a handful of counts. The chain links TRBV30 to TRBJ2-3, with 9 nucleotides matching TRBD2. The trim removed 3 bases at V and 2 bases at J, leaving 15 bases unmatched. This CDR3 region has 18 residues. The V gene's germline CDR1 is GTSNPN and CDR2 SVGIG (reference sequence). CDR3 nucleotide sequence: TGTGCCTGGAGAACGGAATTCTGGCTAGCGGGGACCACAGATACGCAGTATTTT. As protein: CAWRTEFWLAGTTDTQYF.

The chain has TRBV7-9 and TRBJ2-5; the D gene is possibly TRBD2 (5 bases). The V gene lost 3 bases and the J gene lost 5 bases, with 13 bases spanning the gap. From germline, CDR1 is SEHNR and CDR2 FQNEAQ (reference sequence). CDR3 length: 14 amino acids. CDR3 DNA: TGTGCCAGCAGCTTTCAGAGAGGGCCCGAGACCCAGTACTTC. It encodes CASSFQRGPETQYF.

This clone has only a few counts. J is TRBJ2-5 and V is TRBV7-2; D is perhaps TRBD1 (5 bases). The V end was cut by 3 bases, the J end by 5 bases, with 13 bases between. This CDR3 comprises 14 residues. CDR1 is SGHTA and CDR2 is FQGNSA in the germline V gene. The CDR3 region is CASSFLGQVETQYF. CDR3 sequence (DNA): TGTGCCAGCAGCTTTCTGGGGCAGGTGGAGACCCAGTACTTC. Drawing the rest from reference TRBV7-2 and TRBJ2-5, the complete variable domain is GAGVSQSPSNKVTEKGKDVELRCDPISGHTALYWYRQSLGQGLEFLIYFQGNSAPDKSGLPSDRFSAERTGGSVSTLTIQRTQQEDSAVYLCASSFLGQVETQYFGPGTRLLVL.

The chain combines TRBV30 with TRBJ2-7; TRBD1 might be the D (6 bases). Trimming left V 2 bases short and J 5 bases short, with 10 bases between. The germline V gene has CDR1 GTSNPN and CDR2 SVGIG (reference sequence). The CDR3 runs 12 residues. The CDR3 loop is CAWSQNRDEQYF. For the CDR3, the DNA is TGTGCCTGGAGTCAAAACAGGGACGAGCAGTACTTC. Variable domain in full (rest from reference TRBV30 and TRBJ2-7): SQTIHQWPATLVQPVGSPLSLECTVEGTSNPNLYWYRQAAGRGLQLLFYSVGIGQISSEVPQNLSASRPQDRQFILSSKKLLLSDSGFYLCAWSQNRDEQYFGPGTRLTVT.

The table lists this clone with a few counts. The rearrangement links TRBV4-3 to TRBJ2-6, with 8 bases lining up with TRBD1. Germline V gene data show CDR1 as LGHNA and CDR2 as YSLEER. The CDR3 totals 17 residues. Unmatched junction bases numbered 10, after V lost 5 bases and J lost 4 bases. DNA of the CDR3: TGCGCCAGCAGCTCAATGACAGGGGTAGGAGGGGCCAACGTCCTGACTTTC. Its translation: CASSSMTGVGGANVLTF.

This clone came up a few times. The chain recombines TRBV7-9 with TRBJ1-3, with D tentatively TRBD1 (6 bases). Trimming took off 6 bases at V and 4 bases at J, with 10 bases between the two ends. The germline CDR1 and CDR2 sequences are SEHNR and FQNEAQ (reference sequence). The CDR3 sequence is 13 residues long. The CDR3 DNA sequence: TGTGCCAGCAGAGCCGGACAGGGAAACACCATATATTTT. Translating gives CASRAGQGNTIYF.